The 4 T cell receptor beta chains listed next were all sequenced from one sample in a study of blood T cell repertoires in COVID-19 (dated by TCRdb to 2018 to 2021). The protocol used for the library was the immunoSEQ multiplex PCR assay. The clones in this table, taken by TCRdb from immuneACCESS, are in-frame only. Not every clone is retained; where verified, under half of the shortfall comes from an unresolved V gene, and the cause of the rest is unknown. Counted in this sample were about 94,000 clones; 75% to 90% of them appeared once. The top ten hold around a fifth of the sample. The sequencing input was peripheral blood. Every receptor here comes from a human donor in a cohort sampled during active COVID-19.

V gene TRBV30 combines with J gene TRBJ2-7; TRBD2 matches at 8 bases. The CDR3 runs 15 residues. The V and J ends lost 5 bases and 12 bases, in that order; junction bases with no gene match: 21. The germline V gene has CDR1 GTSNPN and CDR2 SVGIG (reference sequence). The CDR3 region has the DNA TGTGCCTGGGGACTCCGGGATGTGGCGGGAGGCTGGCGGTACTTC. This translates into CAWGLRDVAGGWRYF.

This sequence joins TRBV11-2 and TRBJ2-3, with TRBD2 matching 7 bases. Looked up from germline, CDR1 is SGHAT and CDR2 is FQNNGV. The CDR3 consists of 13 residues. V gave up 5 bases and J gave up 4 bases; unmatched junction bases: 3. The CDR3 reads CASSRGEADTQYF. CDR3 nucleotide sequence: TGTGCCAGCAGCCGGGGGGAGGCAGATACGCAGTATTTT. The full variable domain, completed using reference TRBV11-2 and TRBJ2-3, is EAGVAQSPRYKIIEKRQSVAFWCNPISGHATLYWYQQILGQGPKLLIQFQNNGVVDDSQLPKDRFSAERLKGVDSTLKIQPAKLEDSAVYLCASSRGEADTQYFGPGTRLTVL.

The rearrangement links TRBV5-1 to TRBJ1-1; 10 bases fit TRBD1. V lost 4 bases, J lost 8 bases, and 14 bases stayed unmatched. The germline CDR1 and CDR2 sequences are SGHRS and YFSETQ. This CDR3 is 16 amino acids long. The CDR3 loop is CASSPHMGQGIMEAFF. DNA for the CDR3: TGCGCCAGCAGCCCGCACATGGGACAGGGGATTATGGAAGCTTTCTTT. Variable domain in full (rest from reference TRBV5-1 and TRBJ1-1): KAGVTQTPRYLIKTRGQQVTLSCSPISGHRSVSWYQQTPGQGLQFLFEYFSETQRNKGNFPGRFSGRQFSNSRSEMNVSTLELGDSALYLCASSPHMGQGIMEAFFGQGTRLTVV.

This chain connects TRBV7-8 to TRBJ1-2, with D tentatively TRBD1 (5 bases). CDR1 and CDR2 from the germline V gene are SGHVS and FQNEAQ. The CDR3 is 14 residues long. V was pared by 2 bases and J by 8 bases, with 15 bases between. The CDR3 bases are TGTGCCAGCAGCTTAAATGGCCAGGGTTGGGGCTACACCTTC. Protein: CASSLNGQGWGYTF.